Below are 19 T cell receptor beta chains sequenced from a single sample in a study of T-cell memory formation after mild COVID-19. Via MiXCR, TCRdb re-called the 5' RACE reads, giving one row per CDR3 protein. The sample holds about 600,000 distinct CDR3 sequences, about 20% seen once. What was sequenced was PBMCs or a T cell subset sorted from them (not recorded which). The source of these receptors is an adult woman who had mild COVID-19 (a few samples of this study predate the infection). Cell type and time point are not known.

The table lists this clonotype with a few counts. The CDR3 DNA follows: TGTGCCAGCAGTGAAACAGGGAGAAACCAGCCCCAGCATTTT. Protein: CASSETGRNQPQHF. The chain joins TRBV2 to TRBJ1-5; possibly TRBD1 for D (6 bases). V lost 2 bases, J lost 7 bases, and 12 bases lay in between. Germline values: CDR1 SNHLY, CDR2 FYNNEI. The CDR3 spans 14 residues. The full variable domain, its missing parts supplied by reference TRBV2 and TRBJ1-5, is EPEVTQTPSHQVTQMGQEVILRCVPISNHLYFYWYRQILGQKVEFLVSFYNNEISEKSEIFDDQFSVERPDGSNFTLKIRSTKLEDSAMYFCASSETGRNQPQHFGDGTRLSIL.

This clonotype was seen at least ten times. The gene calls are TRBV9 and TRBJ2-3; no clear D. The V end was cut by 4 bases, the J end by 2 bases, with 11 bases between. The length of the CDR3 is 14 residues. The V gene's germline CDR1 is SGDLS and CDR2 YYNGEE. CDR3 nucleotides: TGTGCCAGCAGCTATTCGGCGTTCACAGATACGCAGTATTTT. It encodes CASSYSAFTDTQYF.

The chain joins TRBV21-1 to TRBJ1-1; TRBD1 is taken as the D call from the table, unchecked against the DNA. TRBV21-1 is a recognized pseudogene. CDR3 length: 18 amino acids. DNA for the CDR3: TGTGCCAGCAGCAAAGACCACAACCCCAGGGACGAGAGCACTGAAGCTTTCTTT. It codes for CASSKDHNPRDESTEAFF.

The V call is TRBV3-1, the J call TRBJ2-3; a weak D match, TRBD2 (6 bases). Germline V gives CDR1 LGHDT, CDR2 YNNKEL (reference sequence). The CDR3 has 20 residues. Trimming took off 2 bases at V and 7 bases at J, with 31 bases between the two ends. CDR3 bases: TGTGCCAGCAGCCAAACCCAACAGCCGGAGGGGATCCGGGTTAGATATACGCAGTATTTT. Protein: CASSQTQQPEGIRVRYTQYF.

The rearrangement links TRBV10-3 to TRBJ2-1, with TRBD2 as a possible D gene (6 bases). Germline assignment: CDR1 ENHRY and CDR2 SYGVKD. CDR3 length: 12 residues. The V end lost 7 bases, the J end lost 7 bases, and 11 bases lay between the germline ends. The CDR3 loop is CAIKGGGNEQFF. The DNA of the CDR3 is TGTGCCATCAAGGGAGGCGGAAATGAGCAGTTCTTC.

V and J are TRBV11-2 and TRBJ2-1, with a possible D match to TRBD2 (6 bases). This CDR3 region has 16 residues. Trimming removed 5 bases at V and 1 base at J, with 15 bases between. The germline V gene encodes CDR1 SGHAT and CDR2 FQNNGV. CDR3 nucleotide sequence: TGTGCCAGCAGCCCCCAGGCGAGCGGGTCCTACAATGAGCAGTTCTTC. Amino acids: CASSPQASGSYNEQFF.

This clonotype was counted only a few times. V and J are TRBV21-1 and TRBJ1-4. TRBV21-1 is shown as a pseudogene. The CDR3 runs to 12 residues. The DNA for the CDR3 is TGTGCCAAGGCAGGAACTAATGAAAAACTGTTTTTT. This translates into CAKAGTNEKLFF.

In this sample, this clonotype turned up many times. This chain joins TRBV5-5 and TRBJ2-2; no firm D call. Deletions cut 0 bases from V and 6 bases from J, with 6 bases between. The CDR3 covers 13 residues. Per germline, CDR1 SGHKS and CDR2 YYEKEE (reference sequence). The CDR3 spells CASSLEVPGELFF. The CDR3 DNA reads as TGTGCCAGCAGCTTGGAGGTCCCCGGGGAGCTGTTTTTT.

J is TRBJ1-2 and V is TRBV24-1; D uncertain. The CDR3 extends over 13 amino acids. Looked up from germline, CDR1 is KGHDR and CDR2 is SFDVKD. With 6 bases removed from V and 4 bases from J, the gap between germline ends came to 11 bases. CDR3 loop: CATSWGSGYGYTF. Written as DNA, the CDR3 is TGTGCCACCAGTTGGGGTTCGGGCTATGGCTACACCTTC.

The sample holds a few counts of this clonotype. The rearrangement joins TRBV20-1 to TRBJ2-7; D unresolved. This CDR3 contains 13 residues. Germline-derived CDR1 and CDR2 are DFQATT and SNEGSKA (reference sequence). The V gene lost 3 bases and the J gene lost 2 bases, with 11 bases spanning the gap. CDR3 amino acids: CSARVQTTYEQYF. Here the CDR3 DNA reads TGCAGTGCTAGGGTACAGACAACCTACGAGCAGTACTTC.

This clonotype was seen more than once but under ten times. The chain uses TRBV29-1 and TRBJ2-1; no clear D gene. This CDR3 region has 13 residues. The germline gives CDR1 SQVTM, CDR2 ANQGSEA. V lost 5 bases and J 9 bases, leaving 17 bases between the germline ends. The CDR3 DNA sequence: TGCAGCGTTTTTGTCTTCAGTAGAGGTGAGCAGTTCTTC. Translating it yields CSVFVFSRGEQFF.

V is TRBV4-2 and J is TRBJ2-6; D may be TRBD2 (6 bases). Germline V lookup: CDR1 LGHNA, CDR2 YNFKEQ. The length of the CDR3 is 16 residues. V dropped 6 bases and J dropped 2 bases, with 14 bases sitting between them. The CDR3 region is CASRPSSGAGANVLTF. CDR3 nucleotide sequence: TGTGCCAGCAGACCAAGCTCGGGGGCTGGGGCCAACGTCCTGACTTTC.

This clonotype was counted between two and nine times. The chain joins TRBV5-5 to TRBJ2-1; either TRBD1 or TRBD2 may fit D (5 bases each). V was shortened by 10 bases and J by 0 bases, with 14 bases between the two germline ends. Looked up from germline, CDR1 is SGHKS and CDR2 is YYEKEE (reference sequence). The CDR3 totals 14 residues. As DNA, the CDR3 is TGTGCCGGTAAAGAGGGGAACTCCTACAATGAGCAGTTCTTC. Its translation: CAGKEGNSYNEQFF. Using reference TRBV5-5 and TRBJ2-1 for the parts outside the CDR3, the full variable domain is DAGVTQSPTHLIKTRGQQVTLRCSPISGHKSVSWYQQVLGQGPQFIFQYYEKEERGRGNFPDRFSARQFPNYSSELNVNALLLGDSALYLCAGKEGNSYNEQFFGPGTRLTVL.

This clonotype has at least ten counts. This chain connects TRBV7-3 to TRBJ2-7; D uncertain. V lost 0 bases and J 1 base, leaving 13 bases between the germline ends. The CDR3 is 16 amino acids. Per the germline V gene, CDR1 is SGHTA and CDR2 is FQGTGA. The CDR3 coding sequence is TGTGCCAGCAGCTTAACCCCCTCCGGTTCGTCCTACGAGCAGTACTTC. It specifies CASSLTPSGSSYEQYF.

The sample holds a few counts of this clonotype. This chain uses TRBV6-5 with TRBJ1-2; possible D gene TRBD1, 5 bases. The CDR3 is 16 residues long. CDR1 is MNHEY and CDR2 is SVGAGI in the germline V gene. V was pared by 4 bases and J by 6 bases, with 21 bases between. CDR3 amino acids: CASSSQWTIPGHGYTF. The CDR3 DNA reads TGTGCCAGCAGTTCTCAATGGACAATACCTGGGCATGGCTACACCTTC.

In its sample, this clonotype was seen a few times. J is TRBJ2-2 and V is TRBV7-7; 9 bases line up with TRBD2. The germline V gene encodes CDR1 SSHAT and CDR2 FNYEAQ (reference sequence). This CDR3 is 15 amino acids long. CDR3 nucleotides: TGTGCTAGCGGGGGCTTGTCTGGGGTGACCGGGGAGCTGTTTTTT. Translating it yields CASGGLSGVTGELFF.

The chain couples TRBV9 to TRBJ1-6; D remains ambiguous. Trimming took off 0 bases at V and 3 bases at J, with 7 bases between the two ends. CDR3 length: 15 amino acids. Germline V gene lookup returns CDR1 SGDLS and CDR2 YYNGEE. The CDR3 bases are TGTGCCAGCAGCGTAGGCAAGGGCTATAATTCACCCCTCCACTTT. Translation: CASSVGKGYNSPLHF.

There are many counts of this clonotype. The rearrangement links TRBV5-4 to TRBJ2-7; no firm D call. The germline V and J ends were trimmed by 3 bases and 1 base, with 8 bases remaining between them. The CDR3 is 13 amino acids. The V gene's germline CDR1 is SGHNT and CDR2 YYREEE (reference sequence). The DNA of the CDR3 is TGTGCCAGCAGCTCGGACGGGTCCTACGAGCAGTACTTC. This sequence encodes CASSSDGSYEQYF.

This clonotype has a handful of counts. The genes are TRBV12-5 and TRBJ2-3, with TRBD2 identical over 11 bases. This CDR3 spans 16 amino acids. CDR1 is LGHNT, CDR2 FRNRAP, per germline. V trimming: 5 bases; J trimming: 0 bases; junction bases outside the gene matches: 4. CDR3 coding DNA: TGTGCTAGTGGTACATGGACTAGCGGGAGCACAGATACGCAGTATTTT. This encodes CASGTWTSGSTDTQYF. The whole variable domain, remainder taken from reference TRBV12-5 and TRBJ2-3, is DARVTQTPRHKVTEMGQEVTMRCQPILGHNTVFWYRQTMMQGLELLAYFRNRAPLDDSGMPKDRFSAEMPDATLATLKIQPSEPRDSAVYFCASGTWTSGSTDTQYFGPGTRLTVL.